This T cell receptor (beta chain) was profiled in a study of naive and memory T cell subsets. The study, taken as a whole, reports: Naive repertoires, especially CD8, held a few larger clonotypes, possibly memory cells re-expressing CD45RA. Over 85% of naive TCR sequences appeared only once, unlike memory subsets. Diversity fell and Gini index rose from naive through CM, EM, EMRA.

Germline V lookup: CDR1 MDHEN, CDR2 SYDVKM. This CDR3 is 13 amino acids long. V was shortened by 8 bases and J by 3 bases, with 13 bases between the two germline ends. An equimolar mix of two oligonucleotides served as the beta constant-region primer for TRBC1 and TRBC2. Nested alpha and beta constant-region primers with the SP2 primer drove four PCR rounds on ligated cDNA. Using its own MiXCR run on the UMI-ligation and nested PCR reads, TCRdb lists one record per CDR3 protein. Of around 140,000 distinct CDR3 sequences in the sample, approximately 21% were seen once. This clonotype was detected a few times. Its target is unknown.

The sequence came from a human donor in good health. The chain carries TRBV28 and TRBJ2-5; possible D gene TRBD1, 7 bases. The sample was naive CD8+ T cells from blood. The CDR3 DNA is TGTGCCAGCGGGGGGACAGCAGAAGAGACCCAGTACTTC. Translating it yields CASGGTAEETQYF.